Given below is one T cell receptor (beta chain) in context. The antigen is not known. The sample belongs to a study of T cells after yellow fever vaccination. Study results and caveats: Abundant bulk-derived clonotypes could contaminate FACS-sorted repertoires. CD4 and CD8 compartments shared a small share of clonotypes. The booster response re-showed most primary clones: over 95% CD4, approximately 90% CD8.

Using its own MiXCR run on the 5' RACE reads, TCRdb lists one record per CDR3 protein. This sample has under 250,000 distinct CDR3 sequences, with about 7.1% found just once. The germline V gene has CDR1 SGHRS and CDR2 YFSETQ. Trimming took 4 bases from V and 6 from J, leaving 10 bases between them. This CDR3 is 13 amino acids long. The sample was CD4+ T cells sorted from PBMCs, taken 15 days after the yellow fever booster vaccination. The chain uses TRBV5-1 and TRBJ2-2; no clear D. The sequence came from a man aged 25 to 45 who received the YFV17D yellow fever vaccine. The CDR3 reads CASSPTEPGELFF. The CDR3 nucleotides are TGCGCCAGCAGCCCCACGGAGCCCGGGGAGCTGTTTTTT.